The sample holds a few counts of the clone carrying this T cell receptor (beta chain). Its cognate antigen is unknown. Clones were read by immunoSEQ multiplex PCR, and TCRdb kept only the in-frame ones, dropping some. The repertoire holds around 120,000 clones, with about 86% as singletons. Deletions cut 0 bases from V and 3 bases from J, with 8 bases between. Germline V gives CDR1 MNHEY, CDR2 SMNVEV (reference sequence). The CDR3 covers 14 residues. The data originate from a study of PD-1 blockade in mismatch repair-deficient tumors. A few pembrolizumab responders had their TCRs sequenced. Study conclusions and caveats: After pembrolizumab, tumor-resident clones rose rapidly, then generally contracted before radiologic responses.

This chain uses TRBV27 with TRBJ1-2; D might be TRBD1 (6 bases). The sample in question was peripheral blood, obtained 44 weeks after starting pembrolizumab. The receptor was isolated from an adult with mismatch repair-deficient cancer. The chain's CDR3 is CASSLSPGDYGYTF. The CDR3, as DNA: TGTGCCAGCAGTTTATCTCCAGGGGACTATGGCTACACCTTC.